One and the same sample provided the 17 T cell receptor beta chains below, sequenced in a study of T cell responses to AZD1222 COVID-19 vaccine. Method: immunoSEQ multiplex PCR; TCRdb's copy keeps in-frame clones and lacks some. Seen here are roughly 130,000 clones, 91% observed once, and the top ten hold around 8%. This sample comprised peripheral blood, obtained 28 days after the second dose of the MenACWY control vaccine. These receptors were taken from an adult who received the MenACWY meningococcal vaccine as a control.

The table lists this clone with a few counts. The chain recombines TRBV9 with TRBJ2-3, with D tentatively TRBD1 (5 bases). The CDR3 spans 12 residues. Germline loops: CDR1 SGDLS, CDR2 YYNGEE. Trimming cost V 0 bases and J 6 bases, with 5 bases left between them. The CDR3 region is CASSVEGDTQYF. The DNA of the CDR3 is TGTGCCAGCAGCGTAGAGGGGGATACGCAGTATTTT.

This clone occurred once. The chain carries TRBV3-1 (or the pseudogene TRBV3-2) and TRBJ1-5; D unclear. V lost 1 base to trimming and J lost 4 bases, with 8 bases between them. CDR3 length: 14 amino acids. The germline V gene encodes CDR1 LGHDT and CDR2 YNNKEL (reference sequence). The CDR3 loop is CASSQGEGNQPQHF. CDR3 DNA sequence: TGTGCCAGCAGCCAAGGGGAGGGTAATCAGCCCCAGCATTTT.

The chain carries TRBV5-5 and TRBJ1-1; D remains ambiguous. V dropped 4 bases and J dropped 1 base, with 14 bases sitting between them. CDR3 length: 15 residues. Per germline, CDR1 SGHKS and CDR2 YYEKEE (reference sequence). The CDR3 spells CASSPETNPNTEAFF. As DNA, the CDR3 is TGTGCCAGCAGCCCCGAGACAAACCCGAACACTGAAGCTTTCTTT.

The rearrangement links TRBV10-2 to TRBJ1-5, with a possible D match to TRBD1 (6 bases). Germline-derived CDR1 and CDR2 are WSHSY and SAAADI. Trimming cost V 5 bases and J 7 bases, with 15 bases left between them. This CDR3 is 14 amino acids long. CDR3 DNA: TGCGCCAGCAGTCCTAACTTCGGACAGCAGCCCCAGCATTTT. It specifies CASSPNFGQQPQHF.

The J gene is TRBJ1-4, the V gene TRBV25-1; TRBD1 agrees at 9 bases. Germline-derived CDR1 and CDR2 are MGHDK and SYGVNS. The ends lost 7 bases at V and 7 bases at J; junction bases unmatched: 10. The CDR3 runs 15 residues. CDR3 region: CASKGQGWIIEKLFF. Written as DNA, the CDR3 is TGTGCCAGCAAGGGACAGGGTTGGATTATTGAAAAACTGTTTTTT.

The chain couples TRBV29-1 to TRBJ1-2; no firm D call. V lost 6 bases and J 10 bases, leaving 18 bases between the germline ends. This CDR3 region has 12 residues. Looked up from germline, CDR1 is SQVTM and CDR2 is ANQGSEA. CDR3 nucleotides: TGCAGCGTGGCTCGGACGTACTTTGACTACACCTTC. Its protein product is CSVARTYFDYTF.

The gene calls are TRBV7-2 and TRBJ1-5, with TRBD1 matching over 8 bases. This CDR3 spans 18 amino acids. Trimming cost V 1 base and J 0 bases; bases outside gene matches: 8. Per the germline V gene, CDR1 is SGHTA and CDR2 is FQGNSA. In DNA, the CDR3 is TGTGCCAGCAGCTTAGGGTGGGGACAGGCCTATAGCAATCAGCCCCAGCATTTT. It is translated as CASSLGWGQAYSNQPQHF.

This chain joins TRBV28 and TRBJ2-6; D gene unclear. The CDR3 spans 14 residues. Germline lookup yields CDR1 MDHEN and CDR2 SYDVKM. Trimming cost V 7 bases and J 0 bases, with 7 bases left between them. The CDR3 reads CASIDGSGANVLTF. The CDR3 DNA is TGTGCCAGCATTGATGGCTCTGGGGCCAACGTCCTGACTTTC.

As regards this clone: The junction departs from germline at one end; a sequencing error may be responsible. This rearrangement joins TRBV2 to TRBJ2-7; D remains ambiguous. In germline, CDR1 is SNHLY, CDR2 FYNNEI. CDR3 length: 14 residues. CDR3 loop: CASREVAPHYEQYF. The CDR3 DNA is TGTGCCAGCAGAGAAGTGGCCCCCCATTACGAGCAGTACTTC. Filled out from reference TRBV2 and TRBJ2-7, the complete variable domain reads EPEVTQTPSHQVTQMGQEVILRCVPISNHLYFYWYRQILGQKVEFLVSFYNNEISEKSEIFDDQFSVERPDGSNFTLKIRSTKLEDSAMYFCASREVAPHYEQYFGPGTRLTVT.

The V call is TRBV4-1, the J call TRBJ1-1; D gene ambiguous. Trimming stripped 0 bases from V and 5 bases from J, with 7 bases between. CDR1 is MGHRA, CDR2 YSYEKL, per germline. The CDR3 has 13 amino acids. The CDR3 DNA is TGCGCCAGCAGCCAAGAAAGATGGACTGAAGCTTTCTTT. It translates to CASSQERWTEAFF.

The genes are TRBV19 and TRBJ1-3; D unresolved. Trimming removed 7 bases from V and 4 bases from J, with 14 bases in between. CDR3 size: 14 residues. CDR1 is LNHDA and CDR2 is SQIVND in the germline V gene (reference sequence). The CDR3 loop reads CASTVLSAGNTIYF. In nucleotides, the CDR3 is TGTGCCAGTACCGTCTTATCGGCGGGAAACACCATATATTTT.

The chain links TRBV19 to TRBJ1-4, with 8 bases identical to TRBD1. V gave up 5 bases and J gave up 8 bases; unmatched junction bases: 10. Germline V lookup: CDR1 LNHDA, CDR2 SQIVND (reference sequence). The CDR3 is 15 amino acids. CDR3 sequence: CASSPPGQAFEKLFF. In DNA, the CDR3 is TGTGCCAGTAGTCCGCCGGGACAGGCCTTCGAAAAACTGTTTTTT.

The chain recombines TRBV19 with TRBJ2-1; maybe TRBD2 (6 bases). V was clipped by 1 base and J by 4 bases, with 11 bases between them. The germline CDR1 and CDR2 sequences are LNHDA and SQIVND (reference sequence). The CDR3 contains 15 residues. The chain's CDR3 is CASSIGTKEYNEQFF. CDR3 DNA: TGTGCCAGTAGTATAGGGACTAAAGAGTACAATGAGCAGTTCTTC.

The chain has TRBV20-1 and TRBJ2-3; TRBD1 might be the D (6 bases). V was cut by 3 bases and J by 2 bases, with 15 bases left in between. CDR3 length equals 15 residues. Germline V gene data show CDR1 as DFQATT and CDR2 as SNEGSKA (reference sequence). CDR3 sequence: CSASFRDTSTDTQYF. CDR3 sequence (DNA): TGCAGTGCTAGTTTCCGGGACACTTCCACAGATACGCAGTATTTT.

V is TRBV9 and J is TRBJ2-3, with TRBD1 matching 7 bases. The CDR3 loop spans 15 amino acids. Germline-derived CDR1 and CDR2 are SGDLS and YYNGEE. With V trimmed by 0 bases and J by 8 bases, 9 bases remained unmatched. CDR3 residues: CASSVGDSGSTTQYF. The CDR3, as DNA: TGTGCCAGCAGCGTAGGGGACAGCGGCTCCACTACGCAGTATTTT.

V gene TRBV28 combines with J gene TRBJ1-1; D gene uncertain. Germline V gene data show CDR1 as MDHEN and CDR2 as SYDVKM. The V end lost 3 bases, the J end lost 2 bases, and 7 bases lay between the germline ends. The CDR3 covers 13 residues. The CDR3 region has the DNA TGTGCCAGCAGTTTGTTTGGCAACACTGAAGCTTTCTTT. Its protein is CASSLFGNTEAFF.

This clone was detected only once. The chain couples TRBV11-3 to TRBJ2-1, with D perhaps matching TRBD1 or TRBD2 (5 bases each). From germline, CDR1 is SGHNT and CDR2 YENEEA. CDR3 size: 17 residues. V gave up 5 bases and J gave up 4 bases, with 21 bases separating them. The CDR3 coding sequence is TGTGCCAGCAGCCACCCGGGACCTCAGTGGGCATACAATGAGCAGTTCTTC. This codes for CASSHPGPQWAYNEQFF.